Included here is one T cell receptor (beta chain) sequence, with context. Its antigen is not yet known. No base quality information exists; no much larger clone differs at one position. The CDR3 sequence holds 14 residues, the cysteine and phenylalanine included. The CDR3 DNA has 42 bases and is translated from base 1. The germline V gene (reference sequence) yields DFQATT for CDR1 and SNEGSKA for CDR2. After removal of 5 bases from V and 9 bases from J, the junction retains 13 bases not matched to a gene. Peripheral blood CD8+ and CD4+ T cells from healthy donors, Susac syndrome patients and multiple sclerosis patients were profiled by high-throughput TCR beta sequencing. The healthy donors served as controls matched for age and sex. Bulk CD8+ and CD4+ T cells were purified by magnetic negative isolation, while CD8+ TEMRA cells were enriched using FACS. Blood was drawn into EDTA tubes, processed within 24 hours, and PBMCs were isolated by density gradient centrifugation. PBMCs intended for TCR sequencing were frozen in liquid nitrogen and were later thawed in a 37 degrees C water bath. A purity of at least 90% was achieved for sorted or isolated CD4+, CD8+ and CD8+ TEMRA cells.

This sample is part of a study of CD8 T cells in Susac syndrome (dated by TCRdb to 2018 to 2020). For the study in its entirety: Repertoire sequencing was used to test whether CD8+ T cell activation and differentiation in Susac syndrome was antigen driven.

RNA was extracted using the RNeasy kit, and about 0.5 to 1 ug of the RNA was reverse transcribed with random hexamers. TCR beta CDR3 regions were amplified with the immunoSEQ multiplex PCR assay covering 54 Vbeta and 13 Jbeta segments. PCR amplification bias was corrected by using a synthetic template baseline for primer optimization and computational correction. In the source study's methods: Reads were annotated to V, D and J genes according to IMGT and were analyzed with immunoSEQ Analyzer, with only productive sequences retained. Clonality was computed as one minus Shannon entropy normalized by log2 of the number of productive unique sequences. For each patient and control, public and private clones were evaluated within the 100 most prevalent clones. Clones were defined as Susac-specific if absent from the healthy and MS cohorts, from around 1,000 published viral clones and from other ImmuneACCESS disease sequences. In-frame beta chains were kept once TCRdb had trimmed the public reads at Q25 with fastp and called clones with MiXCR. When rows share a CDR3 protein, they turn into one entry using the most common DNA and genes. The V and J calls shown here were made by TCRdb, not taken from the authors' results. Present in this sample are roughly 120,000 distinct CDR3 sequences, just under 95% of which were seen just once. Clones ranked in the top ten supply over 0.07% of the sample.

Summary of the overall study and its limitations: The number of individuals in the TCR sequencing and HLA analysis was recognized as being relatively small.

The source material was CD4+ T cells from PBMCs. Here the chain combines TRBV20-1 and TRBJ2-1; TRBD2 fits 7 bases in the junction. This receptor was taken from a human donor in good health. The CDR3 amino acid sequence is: CSAATSAKGVEQFF. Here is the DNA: TGCAGTGCTGCCACTAGCGCCAAAGGGGTTGAGCAGTTCTTC.